Listed below are T cell receptor beta chains from one sample, sequenced in a study of Ad26.COV2.S vaccination and SARS-CoV-2 variants. Repertoires were generated with immunoSEQ multiplex PCR, while TCRdb's copy carries only in-frame clones and drops some. The sample holds over 85,000 clones; roughly 85% are singletons and the top ten take more than 15%. Sequences were derived from peripheral blood, sampled after recovery from COVID-19. The receptors shown here come from a human donor who had recovered from COVID-19. Both conserved end residues are part of each CDR3. D genes are given only for firm matches. The size of a clone is reported for some rows only, either as once, few or many, or as a class for expanded clones.

abundance: once
d_gene: .
j_gene: TRBJ1-3
v_gene: TRBV28
CDR3nt: TGTGCCGCCTCTGGGGGAAACACCATATATTTT
CDR3aa: CAASGGNTIYF

abundance: once
d_gene: TRBD1
j_gene: TRBJ1-2
v_gene: TRBV2
CDR3nt: TGTGCCAGCAGTGATTATACAGGGGCTCGCTTTGGCTACACCTTC
CDR3aa: CASSDYTGARFGYTF

abundance: .
d_gene: TRBD2
j_gene: TRBJ2-4
v_gene: TRBV9
CDR3nt: TGTGCCAGCAGCGTAGATCCCCTAGCGGGATCACGGGGGAACATTCAGTACTTC
CDR3aa: CASSVDPLAGSRGNIQYF

abundance: .
d_gene: .
j_gene: TRBJ2-1
v_gene: TRBV9
CDR3nt: TGTGCCAGCAGCGTAGGAGTTTCGACTGCCCCGAGCTCCTACAATGAGCAGTTCTTC
CDR3aa: CASSVGVSTAPSSYNEQFF

abundance: .
d_gene: TRBD1
j_gene: TRBJ1-1
v_gene: TRBV28
CDR3nt: TGTGCCAGCAGTTTATCGTTCAGGGGGGCCGAAGCTTTCTTT
CDR3aa: CASSLSFRGAEAFF

abundance: .
d_gene: .
j_gene: TRBJ1-2
v_gene: TRBV2
CDR3nt: TGTGCCAGGGCGGACAGCGCGGACTATGGCTACACCTTC
CDR3aa: CARADSADYGYTF

abundance: .
d_gene: TRBD2
j_gene: TRBJ2-1
v_gene: TRBV6-1
CDR3nt: TGTGCCAGCAGTGAAGGGCCTAGCGGGCAGTTCTTC
CDR3aa: CASSEGPSGQFF

abundance: .
d_gene: TRBD1
j_gene: TRBJ2-2
v_gene: TRBV7-3
CDR3nt: TGTGCCAGCAGTCCCAGGGGACAGGGAAGCACCGGGGAGCTGTTTTTT
CDR3aa: CASSPRGQGSTGELFF

abundance: .
d_gene: .
j_gene: TRBJ2-1
v_gene: TRBV19
CDR3nt: TGTGCCAGTAGGGCGGGCGGGACGTCCTACAATGAGCAGTTCTTC
CDR3aa: CASRAGGTSYNEQFF

abundance: .
d_gene: TRBD2
j_gene: TRBJ2-1
v_gene: TRBV9
CDR3nt: TGTGCCAGCAGCCCATGGACTAGCTCCAATGAGCAGTTCTTC
CDR3aa: CASSPWTSSNEQFF

abundance: .
d_gene: .
j_gene: TRBJ1-1
v_gene: TRBV3-1/TRBV3-2
CDR3nt: TGTGCCAGCAGCCAAGAGGTACTTATAGGCCTGAACACTGAAGCTTTCTTT
CDR3aa: CASSQEVLIGLNTEAFF

abundance: .
d_gene: .
j_gene: TRBJ2-6
v_gene: TRBV11-3
CDR3nt: TGTGCCAGCAGCTTAGTTGGGGCTGGGGCCAACGTCCTGACTTTC
CDR3aa: CASSLVGAGANVLTF

abundance: .
d_gene: TRBD1
j_gene: TRBJ1-2
v_gene: TRBV28
CDR3nt: TGTGCCAGCAGTCCCCCAGGATCGGGACAGGGGCAATATGGCTACACCTTC
CDR3aa: CASSPPGSGQGQYGYTF

abundance: .
d_gene: TRBD1
j_gene: TRBJ2-3
v_gene: TRBV19
CDR3nt: TGTGCCAGTAGTTTACAGGGGGCTTGGACAGATACGCAGTATTTT
CDR3aa: CASSLQGAWTDTQYF

abundance: once
d_gene: TRBD1
j_gene: TRBJ1-4
v_gene: TRBV6-1
CDR3nt: TGTGCCAGCAGTGGGGGACAGGGGGCTGCGGTAGCAACTAATGAAAAACTGTTTTTT
CDR3aa: CASSGGQGAAVATNEKLFF

abundance: .
d_gene: .
j_gene: TRBJ1-1
v_gene: TRBV5-6
CDR3nt: TGTGCCAGCAGCCCTCCCTCCAGGCAGGGGACTGAAGCTTTCTTT
CDR3aa: CASSPPSRQGTEAFF

abundance: few
d_gene: .
j_gene: TRBJ1-1
v_gene: TRBV19
CDR3nt: TGTGCCAGTAGTTCCCAAAGGGGCACTGAAGCTTTCTTT
CDR3aa: CASSSQRGTEAFF

abundance: .
d_gene: .
j_gene: TRBJ2-5
v_gene: TRBV19
CDR3nt: TGTGCCAGTAGTATGGAGGGGACAAGTGGGACCCAGTACTTC
CDR3aa: CASSMEGTSGTQYF

abundance: .
d_gene: .
j_gene: TRBJ1-1
v_gene: TRBV27
CDR3nt: TGTGCCAGCAGTTTATCGGCAGGGCGGTCAGCTTTCTTT
CDR3aa: CASSLSAGRSAFF

abundance: .
d_gene: TRBD2
j_gene: TRBJ2-1
v_gene: TRBV5-4
CDR3nt: TGTGCCAGCAGCGCCCGACTAGCGGGAGACGGACTGCTCCAGCAGTTCTTC
CDR3aa: CASSARLAGDGLLQQFF

abundance: once
d_gene: .
j_gene: TRBJ1-2
v_gene: TRBV12-3/TRBV12-4
CDR3nt: TGTGCCAGCACCGCGGCGGGGGACTATGGCTACACCTTC
CDR3aa: CASTAAGDYGYTF

abundance: .
d_gene: TRBD1
j_gene: TRBJ2-7
v_gene: TRBV15
CDR3nt: TGTGCCACCAGCAGGGACAGGGCCTTGGGGGGCGAGCAGTACTTC
CDR3aa: CATSRDRALGGEQYF

abundance: .
d_gene: .
j_gene: TRBJ2-7
v_gene: TRBV5-1
CDR3nt: TGCGCCAGCACCCCGACCGGCTTAGGATACTACGAGCAGTACTTC
CDR3aa: CASTPTGLGYYEQYF

abundance: .
d_gene: TRBD2
j_gene: TRBJ2-1
v_gene: TRBV19
CDR3nt: TGTGCCAGTAGTTCCCTAGCGGGCCCCTACAATGAGCAGTTCTTC
CDR3aa: CASSSLAGPYNEQFF

abundance: .
d_gene: .
j_gene: TRBJ1-2
v_gene: TRBV6-2/TRBV6-3
CDR3nt: TGTGCCAGCAGTTACTCGAGGTTGCCCGGGAAGGGGGACTATGGCTACACCTTC
CDR3aa: CASSYSRLPGKGDYGYTF

abundance: .
d_gene: .
j_gene: TRBJ1-4
v_gene: TRBV7-9
CDR3nt: TGTGCCAGCAGCTTAGCGCTAGGTCTTAATGAAAAACTGTTTTTT
CDR3aa: CASSLALGLNEKLFF

abundance: .
d_gene: .
j_gene: TRBJ2-5
v_gene: TRBV7-8
CDR3nt: TGTGCCAGCAGCTCAAATCTGCAAGAGACCCAGTACTTC
CDR3aa: CASSSNLQETQYF

abundance: .
d_gene: .
j_gene: TRBJ2-1
v_gene: TRBV27
CDR3nt: TGTGCCAGCACCCGGGACACCAACTACAATGAGCAGTTCTTC
CDR3aa: CASTRDTNYNEQFF

abundance: .
d_gene: TRBD2
j_gene: TRBJ2-2
v_gene: TRBV28
CDR3nt: TGTGCCAGCAGTTTTAGCGGGCTTGACACCGGGGAGCTGTTTTTT
CDR3aa: CASSFSGLDTGELFF

abundance: .
d_gene: .
j_gene: TRBJ2-1
v_gene: TRBV7-2
CDR3nt: TGTGCCAGCAGCCCATTCGGGAACCCCCACAATGAGCAGTTCTTC
CDR3aa: CASSPFGNPHNEQFF

abundance: .
d_gene: .
j_gene: TRBJ2-7
v_gene: TRBV7-2
CDR3nt: TGTGCCAGCAGCTTAGGAAAGAGGTACGAGCAGTACTTC
CDR3aa: CASSLGKRYEQYF

abundance: .
d_gene: .
j_gene: TRBJ2-3
v_gene: TRBV4-3
CDR3nt: TGCGCCAGCAGCCAAGGACTAGGCACAGATACGCAGTATTTT
CDR3aa: CASSQGLGTDTQYF

abundance: .
d_gene: .
j_gene: TRBJ1-5
v_gene: TRBV27
CDR3nt: TGTGCCAGCGCAACGACAGGATCCTTAAACAATCAGCCCCAGCATTTT
CDR3aa: CASATTGSLNNQPQHF

abundance: .
d_gene: TRBD2
j_gene: TRBJ2-1
v_gene: TRBV10-3
CDR3nt: TGTGCCACAGGACGGGAGGAGGCCTACAATGAGCAGTTCTTC
CDR3aa: CATGREEAYNEQFF

abundance: .
d_gene: TRBD1
j_gene: TRBJ2-1
v_gene: TRBV11-3
CDR3nt: TGTGCCAGCAGCCTTGGGGGGACAGGGGGCAATGAGCAGTTCTTC
CDR3aa: CASSLGGTGGNEQFF

abundance: .
d_gene: .
j_gene: TRBJ2-2
v_gene: TRBV7-2
CDR3nt: TGTGCCAGCAGCTCGACTTGGGGTGGCGGGGAGCTGTTTTTT
CDR3aa: CASSSTWGGGELFF

abundance: .
d_gene: .
j_gene: TRBJ1-5
v_gene: TRBV7-8
CDR3nt: TGTGCCAGCAGCCTAGAGAGGGTACGGCGTAGCAATCAGCCCCAGCATTTT
CDR3aa: CASSLERVRRSNQPQHF

abundance: .
d_gene: TRBD2
j_gene: TRBJ2-3
v_gene: TRBV5-1
CDR3nt: TGCGCCAGCAGCTTGCGGACTAGCGGAACTTTCACAGATACGCAGTATTTT
CDR3aa: CASSLRTSGTFTDTQYF

abundance: .
d_gene: .
j_gene: TRBJ1-3
v_gene: TRBV12-3/TRBV12-4
CDR3nt: TGTGCCAGAGCCGCGGGAAACACCATATATTTT
CDR3aa: CARAAGNTIYF

abundance: .
d_gene: .
j_gene: TRBJ1-1
v_gene: TRBV5-5
CDR3nt: TGTGCCAGCAGCTTGGGGAGGGGCACTGAAGCTTTCTTT
CDR3aa: CASSLGRGTEAFF

abundance: .
d_gene: .
j_gene: TRBJ1-1
v_gene: TRBV28
CDR3nt: TGTGCCAGCAGTCCGCCTCAGGGGTCAGCTTTCTTT
CDR3aa: CASSPPQGSAFF

abundance: .
d_gene: TRBD2
j_gene: TRBJ2-7
v_gene: TRBV27
CDR3nt: TGTGCCAGCAGACAGACTAGCGGGAGGTTAAACGAGCAGTACTTC
CDR3aa: CASRQTSGRLNEQYF

abundance: .
d_gene: .
j_gene: TRBJ2-1
v_gene: TRBV7-6
CDR3nt: TGTGCCAGCAGCTCCACACTTCAGGGGAACCCAAGGAATGAGCAGTTCTTC
CDR3aa: CASSSTLQGNPRNEQFF

abundance: .
d_gene: TRBD1
j_gene: TRBJ1-1
v_gene: TRBV20-1
CDR3nt: TGCAGTGCTAGTGTTCCGACAGGGCCTAACACTGAAGCTTTCTTT
CDR3aa: CSASVPTGPNTEAFF

abundance: .
d_gene: .
j_gene: TRBJ2-5
v_gene: TRBV6-5
CDR3nt: TGTGCCAGCAGTTACGGGCAGACCCAAGAGACCCAGTACTTC
CDR3aa: CASSYGQTQETQYF

abundance: .
d_gene: .
j_gene: TRBJ2-2
v_gene: TRBV9
CDR3nt: TGTGCCAGCAGCTCCAGGACCGGGGAGCTGTTTTTT
CDR3aa: CASSSRTGELFF

abundance: few
d_gene: TRBD1
j_gene: TRBJ2-5
v_gene: TRBV27
CDR3nt: TGTGCCAGCAGTTCCAGGGGGCGAGGCGAGACCCAGTACTTC
CDR3aa: CASSSRGRGETQYF

abundance: .
d_gene: .
j_gene: TRBJ2-7
v_gene: TRBV7-9
CDR3nt: TGTGCCAGCAGCTTTGACTCGGGGGAGCAGTACTTC
CDR3aa: CASSFDSGEQYF

abundance: .
d_gene: .
j_gene: TRBJ2-5
v_gene: TRBV7-6
CDR3nt: TGTGCCAGCAGCTTAGTCAGGGTCGGGGAGACCCAGTACTTC
CDR3aa: CASSLVRVGETQYF

abundance: .
d_gene: .
j_gene: TRBJ2-1
v_gene: TRBV7-2
CDR3nt: TGTGCCAGCAGTCTCTTACAGGGAGCCTACAATGAGCAGTTCTTC
CDR3aa: CASSLLQGAYNEQFF

abundance: .
d_gene: TRBD1
j_gene: TRBJ2-5
v_gene: TRBV10-3
CDR3nt: TGTGCCATCTGGGGCTACCGGGACAGGTTGACGGAGACCCAGTACTTC
CDR3aa: CAIWGYRDRLTETQYF

abundance: .
d_gene: .
j_gene: TRBJ2-2
v_gene: TRBV3-1/TRBV3-2
CDR3nt: TGTGCCAGCAGCCAATCTATTTCCACCGGGGAGCTGTTTTTT
CDR3aa: CASSQSISTGELFF

abundance: .
d_gene: TRBD1
j_gene: TRBJ1-2
v_gene: TRBV10-3
CDR3nt: TGTGCCATCAGTGGACAGGGAGGAGGGGATGGCTACACCTTC
CDR3aa: CAISGQGGGDGYTF

abundance: few
d_gene: .
j_gene: TRBJ1-3
v_gene: TRBV28
CDR3nt: TGTGCCAGCAGTTTAGGAGAGACTGGAAACACCATATATTTT
CDR3aa: CASSLGETGNTIYF

abundance: .
d_gene: .
j_gene: TRBJ2-2
v_gene: TRBV5-5
CDR3nt: TGTGCCAGCAGCTTGGTCACAGGGCACGGGGAGCTGTTTTTT
CDR3aa: CASSLVTGHGELFF

abundance: .
d_gene: TRBD1
j_gene: TRBJ2-6
v_gene: TRBV20-1
CDR3nt: TGCAGTGCTAGTAGGCAGGGGGCGACAGGGGCCAACGTCCTGACTTTC
CDR3aa: CSASRQGATGANVLTF

abundance: .
d_gene: TRBD1
j_gene: TRBJ2-7
v_gene: TRBV28
CDR3nt: TGTGCCAGCAAAACAGGGGGCTCCTACGAGCAGTACTTC
CDR3aa: CASKTGGSYEQYF